The sequence of this T cell receptor (beta chain) was determined in a study of blood T cells in healthy people across ages. Study findings and constraints: Whereas aged donors had fewer naive CD4+ cells, long-lived donors had more of them and higher diversity. Diversity estimates drawn from one million T cells were deemed underestimates.

The CDR3 runs to 17 residues. This clonotype was recorded a few times. Its antigen is still unknown. With a J-beta primer mix and a sample-barcoded 5' primer, a second PCR ran about 7 to 12 cycles. A template-switch adaptor that had 12 random nucleotides put a tag on each cDNA molecule. MiXCR, run by TCRdb on the 5' RACE reads, gives a single entry per CDR3 protein. There are some 1.4 million distinct CDR3 sequences in the sample; roughly 40% occur only once, and 7.9% lies in the top ten. Total RNA amounts of at least 6 micrograms were extracted per sample. The sequenced sample consisted of blood. The chain has TRBV21-1 and TRBJ2-1; TRBD1, the table's D call, was not compared with the DNA. TRBV21-1 has pseudogene status. The sequence was obtained from a woman under 30 in good health. In DNA, the CDR3 is TGTGCCAGCAGCAAAGAGGGGCCACGGGGGGGCGATCCTGAGCAGTTCTTC. This codes for CASSKEGPRGGDPEQFF.